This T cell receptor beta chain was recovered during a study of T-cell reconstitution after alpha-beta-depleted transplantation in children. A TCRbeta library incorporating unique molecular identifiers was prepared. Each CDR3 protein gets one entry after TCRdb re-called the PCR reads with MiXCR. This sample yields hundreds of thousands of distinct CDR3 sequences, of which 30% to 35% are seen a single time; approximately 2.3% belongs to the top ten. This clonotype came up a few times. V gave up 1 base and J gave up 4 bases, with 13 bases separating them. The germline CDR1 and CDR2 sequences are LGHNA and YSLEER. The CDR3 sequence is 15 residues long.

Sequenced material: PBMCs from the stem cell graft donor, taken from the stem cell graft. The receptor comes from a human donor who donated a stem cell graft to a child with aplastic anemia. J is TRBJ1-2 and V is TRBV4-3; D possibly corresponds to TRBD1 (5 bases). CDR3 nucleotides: TGCGCCAGCAGCCAAGCTAAAGGGGATCGCTATGGCTACACCTTC. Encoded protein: CASSQAKGDRYGYTF.